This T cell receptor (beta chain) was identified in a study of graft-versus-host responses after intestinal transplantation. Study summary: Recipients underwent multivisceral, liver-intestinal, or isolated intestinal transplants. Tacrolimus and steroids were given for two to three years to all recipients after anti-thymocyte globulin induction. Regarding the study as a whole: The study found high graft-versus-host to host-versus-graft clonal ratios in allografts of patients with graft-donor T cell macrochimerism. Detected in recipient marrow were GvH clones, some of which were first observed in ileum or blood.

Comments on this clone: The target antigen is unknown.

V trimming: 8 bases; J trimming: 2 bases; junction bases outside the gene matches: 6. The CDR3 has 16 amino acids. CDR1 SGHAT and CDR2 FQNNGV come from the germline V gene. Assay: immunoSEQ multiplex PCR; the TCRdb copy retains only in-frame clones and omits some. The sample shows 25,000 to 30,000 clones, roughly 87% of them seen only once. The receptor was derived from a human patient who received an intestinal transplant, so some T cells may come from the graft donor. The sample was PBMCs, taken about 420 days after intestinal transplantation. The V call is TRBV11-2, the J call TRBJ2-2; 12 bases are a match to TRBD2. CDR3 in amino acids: CASPPTSGSNTGELFF. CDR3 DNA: TGTGCCAGCCCTCCGACTAGCGGGAGCAACACCGGGGAGCTGTTTTTT.